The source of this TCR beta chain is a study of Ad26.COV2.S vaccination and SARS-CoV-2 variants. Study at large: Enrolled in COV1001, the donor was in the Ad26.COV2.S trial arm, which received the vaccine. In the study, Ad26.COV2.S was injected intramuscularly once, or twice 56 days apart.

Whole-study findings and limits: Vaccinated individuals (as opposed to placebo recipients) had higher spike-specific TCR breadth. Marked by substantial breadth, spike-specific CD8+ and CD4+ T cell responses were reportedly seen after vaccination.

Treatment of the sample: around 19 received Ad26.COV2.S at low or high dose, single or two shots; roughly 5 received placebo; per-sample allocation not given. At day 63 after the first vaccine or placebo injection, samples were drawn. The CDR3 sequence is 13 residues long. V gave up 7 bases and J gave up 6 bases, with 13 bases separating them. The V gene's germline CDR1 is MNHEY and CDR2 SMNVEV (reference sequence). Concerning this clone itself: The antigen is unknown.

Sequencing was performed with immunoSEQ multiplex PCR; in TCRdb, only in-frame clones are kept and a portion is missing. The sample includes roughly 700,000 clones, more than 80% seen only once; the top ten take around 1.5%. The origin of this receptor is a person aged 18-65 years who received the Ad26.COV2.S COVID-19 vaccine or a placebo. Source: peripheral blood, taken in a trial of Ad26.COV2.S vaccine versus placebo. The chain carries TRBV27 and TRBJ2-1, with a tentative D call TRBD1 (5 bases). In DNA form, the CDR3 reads TGTGCCAGCACCGGACAAGCTTTCAATGAGCAGTTCTTC. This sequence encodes CASTGQAFNEQFF.